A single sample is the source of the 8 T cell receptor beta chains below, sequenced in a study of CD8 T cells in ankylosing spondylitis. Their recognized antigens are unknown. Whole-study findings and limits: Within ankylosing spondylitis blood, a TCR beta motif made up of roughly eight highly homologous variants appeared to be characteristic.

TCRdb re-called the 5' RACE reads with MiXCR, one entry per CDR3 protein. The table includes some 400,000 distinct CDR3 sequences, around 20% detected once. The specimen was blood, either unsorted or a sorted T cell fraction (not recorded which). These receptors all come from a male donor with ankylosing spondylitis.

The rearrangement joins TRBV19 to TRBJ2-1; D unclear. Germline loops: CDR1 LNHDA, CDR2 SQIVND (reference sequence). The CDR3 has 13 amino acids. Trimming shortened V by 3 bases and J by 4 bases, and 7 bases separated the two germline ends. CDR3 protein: CASSIWGYNEQFF. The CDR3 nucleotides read TGTGCCAGTAGTATCTGGGGATACAATGAGCAGTTCTTC.

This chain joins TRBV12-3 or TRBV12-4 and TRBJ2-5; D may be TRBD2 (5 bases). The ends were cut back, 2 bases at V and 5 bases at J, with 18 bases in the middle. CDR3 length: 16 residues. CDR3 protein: CASSLNRRGLEETQYF. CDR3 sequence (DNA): TGTGCCAGCAGTTTAAATCGGCGCGGGTTGGAGGAGACCCAGTACTTC.

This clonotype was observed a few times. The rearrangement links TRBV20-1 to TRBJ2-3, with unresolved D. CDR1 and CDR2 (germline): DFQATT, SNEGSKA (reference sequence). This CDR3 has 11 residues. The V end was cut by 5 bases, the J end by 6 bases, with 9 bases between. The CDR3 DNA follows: TGCAGTGCTTCGCAGCCGGATACGCAGTATTTT. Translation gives CSASQPDTQYF.

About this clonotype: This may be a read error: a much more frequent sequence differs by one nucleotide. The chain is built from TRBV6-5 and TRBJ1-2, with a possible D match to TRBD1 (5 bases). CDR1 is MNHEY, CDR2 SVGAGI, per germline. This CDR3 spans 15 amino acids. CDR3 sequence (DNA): TGTGCCAGCAGTTACGAGGGGATGCGCGATTTTGGCCACACCTTC. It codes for CASSYEGMRDFGHTF.

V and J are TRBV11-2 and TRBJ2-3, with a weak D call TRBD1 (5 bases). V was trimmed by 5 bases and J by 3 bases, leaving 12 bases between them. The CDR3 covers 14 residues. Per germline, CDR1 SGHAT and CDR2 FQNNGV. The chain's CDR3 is CASSTPRVTDTQYF. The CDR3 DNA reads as TGTGCCAGCAGCACCCCCAGGGTTACAGATACGCAGTATTTT.

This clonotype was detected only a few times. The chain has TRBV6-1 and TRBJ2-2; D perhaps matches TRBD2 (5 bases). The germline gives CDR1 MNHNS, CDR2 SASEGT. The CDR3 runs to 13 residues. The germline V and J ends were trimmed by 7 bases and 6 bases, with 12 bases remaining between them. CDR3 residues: CASTRVASGELFF. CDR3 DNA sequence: TGTGCCAGCACGAGGGTGGCGTCCGGGGAGCTGTTTTTT.

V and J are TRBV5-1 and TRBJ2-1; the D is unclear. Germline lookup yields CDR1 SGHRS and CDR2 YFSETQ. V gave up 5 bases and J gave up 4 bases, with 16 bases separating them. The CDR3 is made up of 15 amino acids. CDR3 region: CASRLRDTEYNEQFF. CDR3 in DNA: TGCGCCAGCAGGCTCCGAGACACGGAATACAATGAGCAGTTCTTC.

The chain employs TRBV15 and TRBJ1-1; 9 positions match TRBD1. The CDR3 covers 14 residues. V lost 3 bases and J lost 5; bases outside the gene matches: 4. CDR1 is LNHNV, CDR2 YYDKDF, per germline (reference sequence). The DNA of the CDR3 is TGTGCCACCAGCAGCGACAGGGGGGGTACTGAAGCTTTCTTT. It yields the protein CATSSDRGGTEAFF.